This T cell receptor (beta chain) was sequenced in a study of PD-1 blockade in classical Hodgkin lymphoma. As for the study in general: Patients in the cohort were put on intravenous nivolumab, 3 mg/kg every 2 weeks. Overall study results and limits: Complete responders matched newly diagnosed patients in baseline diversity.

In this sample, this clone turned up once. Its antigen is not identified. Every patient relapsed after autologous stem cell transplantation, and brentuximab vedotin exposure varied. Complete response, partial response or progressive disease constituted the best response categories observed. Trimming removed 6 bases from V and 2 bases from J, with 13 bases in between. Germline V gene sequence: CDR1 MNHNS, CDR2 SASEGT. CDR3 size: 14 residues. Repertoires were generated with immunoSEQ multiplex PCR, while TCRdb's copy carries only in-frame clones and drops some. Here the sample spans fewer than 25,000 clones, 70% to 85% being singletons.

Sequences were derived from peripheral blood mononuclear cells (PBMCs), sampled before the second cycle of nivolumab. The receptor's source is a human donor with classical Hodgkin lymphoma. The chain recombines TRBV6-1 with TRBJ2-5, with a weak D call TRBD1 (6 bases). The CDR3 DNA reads TGTGCCAGCAGCTACACAGGGCTACAAGAGACCCAGTACTTC. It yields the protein CASSYTGLQETQYF.